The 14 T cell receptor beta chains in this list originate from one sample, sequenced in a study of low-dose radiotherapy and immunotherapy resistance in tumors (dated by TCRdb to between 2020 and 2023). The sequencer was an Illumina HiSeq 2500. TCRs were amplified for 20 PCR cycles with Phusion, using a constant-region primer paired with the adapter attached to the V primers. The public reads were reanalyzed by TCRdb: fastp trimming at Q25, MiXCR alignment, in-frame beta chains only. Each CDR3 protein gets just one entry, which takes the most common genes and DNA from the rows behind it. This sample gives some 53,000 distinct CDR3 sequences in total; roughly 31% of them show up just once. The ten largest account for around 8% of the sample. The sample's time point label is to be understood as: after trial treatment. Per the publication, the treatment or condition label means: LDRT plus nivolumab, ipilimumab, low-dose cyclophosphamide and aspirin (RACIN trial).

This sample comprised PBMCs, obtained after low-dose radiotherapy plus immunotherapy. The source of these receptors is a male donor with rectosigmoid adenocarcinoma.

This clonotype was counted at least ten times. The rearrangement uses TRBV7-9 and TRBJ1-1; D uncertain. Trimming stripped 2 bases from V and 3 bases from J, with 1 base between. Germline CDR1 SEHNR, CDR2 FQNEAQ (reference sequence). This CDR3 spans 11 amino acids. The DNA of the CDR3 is TGTGCCAGCAGCTTATACACTGAAGCTTTCTTT. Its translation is CASSLYTEAFF.

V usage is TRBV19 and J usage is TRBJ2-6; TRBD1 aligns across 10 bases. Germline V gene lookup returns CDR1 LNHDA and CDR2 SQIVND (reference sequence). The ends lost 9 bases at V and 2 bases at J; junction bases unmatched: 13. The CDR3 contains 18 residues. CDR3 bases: TGTGCCAGCAACGACCCGGGACAGGGGAACCCTGGGGCCAACGTCCTGACTTTC. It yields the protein CASNDPGQGNPGANVLTF. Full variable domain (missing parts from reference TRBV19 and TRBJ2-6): DGGITQSPKYLFRKEGQNVTLSCEQNLNHDAMYWYRQDPGQGLRLIYYSQIVNDFQKGDIAEGYSVSREKKESFPLTVTSAQKNPTAFYLCASNDPGQGNPGANVLTFGAGSRLTVL.

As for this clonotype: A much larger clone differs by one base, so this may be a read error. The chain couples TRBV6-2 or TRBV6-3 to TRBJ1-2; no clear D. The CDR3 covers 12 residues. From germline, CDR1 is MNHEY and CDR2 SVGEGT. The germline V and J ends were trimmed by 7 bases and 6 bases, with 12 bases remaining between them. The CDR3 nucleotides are TGTGCCAGCAATGAAAGTAGGGATGGCTACACCTTC. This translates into CASNESRDGYTF.

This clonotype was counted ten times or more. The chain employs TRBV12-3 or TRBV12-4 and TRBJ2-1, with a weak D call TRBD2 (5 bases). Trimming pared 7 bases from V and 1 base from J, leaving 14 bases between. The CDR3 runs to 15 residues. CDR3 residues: CASTFYRTSYNEQFF. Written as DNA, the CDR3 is TGTGCCAGCACTTTTTATCGGACTTCCTACAATGAGCAGTTCTTC.

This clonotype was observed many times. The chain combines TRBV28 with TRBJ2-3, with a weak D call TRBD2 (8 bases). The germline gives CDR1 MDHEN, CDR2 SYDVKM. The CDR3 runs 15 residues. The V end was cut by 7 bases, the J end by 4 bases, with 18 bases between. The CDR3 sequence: CASTGRGLSADTQYF. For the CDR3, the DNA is TGTGCCAGCACCGGGAGGGGGCTTAGTGCAGATACGCAGTATTTT.

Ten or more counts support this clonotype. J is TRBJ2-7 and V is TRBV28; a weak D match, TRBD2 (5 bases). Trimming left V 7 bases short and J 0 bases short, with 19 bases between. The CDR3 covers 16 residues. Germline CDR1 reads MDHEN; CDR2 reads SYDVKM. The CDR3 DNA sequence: TGTGCCAGCACCGGAACGGGGATCCGCAGCTCCTACGAGCAGTACTTC. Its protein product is CASTGTGIRSSYEQYF.

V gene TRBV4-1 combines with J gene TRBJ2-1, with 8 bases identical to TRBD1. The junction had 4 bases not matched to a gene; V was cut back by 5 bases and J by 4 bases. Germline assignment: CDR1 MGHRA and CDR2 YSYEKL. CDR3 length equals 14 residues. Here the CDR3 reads CASSARTGYNEQFF. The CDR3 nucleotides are TGCGCCAGCAGCGCACGGACAGGGTACAATGAGCAGTTCTTC.

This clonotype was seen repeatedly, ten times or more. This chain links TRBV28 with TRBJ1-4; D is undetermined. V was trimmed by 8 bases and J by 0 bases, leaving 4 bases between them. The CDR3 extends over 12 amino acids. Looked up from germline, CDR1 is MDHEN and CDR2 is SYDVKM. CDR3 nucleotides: TGTGCCAGCCGAGCAACTAATGAAAAACTGTTTTTT. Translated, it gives CASRATNEKLFF.

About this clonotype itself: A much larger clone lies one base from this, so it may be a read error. CDR3 DNA sequence: TGCGCCAGCAGTGGCAGGGGGGATAGCAATCATCCCCAGCATTTT. Its protein product is CASSGRGDSNHPQHF. This chain links TRBV6-1 with TRBJ1-5, with TRBD1 identical over 7 bases. Germline V CDR1 and CDR2: MNHNS, SASEGT. This CDR3 has 15 residues.

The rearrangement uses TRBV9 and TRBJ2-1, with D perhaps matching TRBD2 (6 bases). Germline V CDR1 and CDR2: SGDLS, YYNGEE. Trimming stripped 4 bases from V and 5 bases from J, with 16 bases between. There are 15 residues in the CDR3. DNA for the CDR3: TGTGCCAGCAGCCCGACTAGTTTCAAGCACAATGAGCAGTTCTTC. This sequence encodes CASSPTSFKHNEQFF.

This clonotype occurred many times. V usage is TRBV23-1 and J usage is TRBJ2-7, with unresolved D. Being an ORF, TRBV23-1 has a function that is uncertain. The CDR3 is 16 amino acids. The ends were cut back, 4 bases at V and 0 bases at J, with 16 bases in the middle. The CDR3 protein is CASSRTLGRSSYEQYF. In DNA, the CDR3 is TGCGCCAGCAGTCGGACGCTAGGCCGGAGCTCCTACGAGCAGTACTTC.

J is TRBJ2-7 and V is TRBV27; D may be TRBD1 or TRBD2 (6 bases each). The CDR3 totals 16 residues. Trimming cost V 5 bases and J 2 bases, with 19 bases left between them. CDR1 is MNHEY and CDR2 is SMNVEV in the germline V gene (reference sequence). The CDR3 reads CASSPPVRRDTYEQYF. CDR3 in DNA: TGTGCCAGCAGTCCCCCGGTAAGGCGGGACACCTACGAGCAGTACTTC.

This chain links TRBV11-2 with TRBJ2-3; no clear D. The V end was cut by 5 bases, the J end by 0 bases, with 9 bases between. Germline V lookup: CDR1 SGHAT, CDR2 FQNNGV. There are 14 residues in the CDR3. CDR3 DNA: TGTGCCAGCAGCCGACCGGTGAGCACAGATACGCAGTATTTT. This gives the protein CASSRPVSTDTQYF.

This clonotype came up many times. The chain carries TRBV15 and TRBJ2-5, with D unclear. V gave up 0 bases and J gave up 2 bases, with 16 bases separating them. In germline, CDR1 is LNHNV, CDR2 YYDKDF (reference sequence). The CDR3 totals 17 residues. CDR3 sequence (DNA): TGTGCCACCAGCAGAGAAATTGGCAGCCTGAATCAAGAGACCCAGTACTTC. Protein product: CATSREIGSLNQETQYF.